The sequence of this T cell receptor beta chain was determined in a study of T cell responses to AZD1222 COVID-19 vaccine. About the research overall: Pooling of second doses given at about 4 or about 12 weeks was done.

Regarding the study as a whole: The donor cohort was predominantly white British with a female majority, and clonal diversity may have been underestimated. After two AZD1222 doses, spike-specific TCR breadth and depth rose versus day 0.

From germline, CDR1 is SEHNR and CDR2 FQNEAQ (reference sequence). This CDR3 is 15 amino acids long. Trimming removed 2 bases at V and 0 bases at J, with 10 bases between. Note on this clone: The antigen is not known.

Profiled with immunoSEQ multiplex PCR; TCRdb holds only in-frame clones, not every one. This table holds about 66,000 clones, over 75% found once. The input for sequencing was peripheral blood, taken on day 0 of AZD1222 vaccination. The chain combines TRBV7-9 with TRBJ2-5; possible D gene TRBD1, 5 bases. The sequence was obtained from an adult in good health. The CDR3: CASSLTGSNQETQYF. The CDR3 nucleotides are TGTGCCAGCAGCTTAACAGGTTCGAACCAAGAGACCCAGTACTTC.